The 13 T cell receptor beta chains presented below share a single source sample, sequenced in a study of control samples from healthy donors and cancer patients (dated by TCRdb to the early 2020s). The library was prepared using the immunoSEQ multiplex PCR assay. Imported from immuneACCESS, the table was reduced by TCRdb to in-frame sequences with V and J called. These copies leave out some clones; in studies compared against another copy, an unresolved V gene accounts for under half, and the cause of the remainder is not known. For this sample the table gives about 130,000 clones, of which 92% were detected only once. The leading ten clones occupy 5.5% to 7% of the sample. Sequenced material: blood. These TCRs come from a man aged 18 to 29 in good health.

J is TRBJ1-2 and V is TRBV10-2; D may be TRBD1 (5 bases). Trimming left V 2 bases short and J 4 bases short, with 8 bases between. This CDR3 contains 13 residues. The germline V gene has CDR1 WSHSY and CDR2 SAAADI. CDR3 region: CASSEGQIYGYTF. CDR3 DNA: TGCGCCAGCAGTGAGGGACAAATCTATGGCTACACCTTC.

The chain recombines TRBV21-1 with TRBJ2-3. TRBV21-1 is a pseudogene. This CDR3 region has 15 residues. The CDR3 DNA follows: TGTGCCAGCAGCAAAGAGGTCGTACACACAGATACGCAGTATTTT. It encodes CASSKEVVHTDTQYF.

This rearrangement joins TRBV11-2 to TRBJ1-1; no clear D. Trimming left V 1 base short and J 0 bases short, with 6 bases between. Germline V gene data show CDR1 as SGHAT and CDR2 as FQNNGV. The CDR3 is made up of 14 amino acids. CDR3 sequence: CASSLGRVNTEAFF. CDR3 coding DNA: TGTGCCAGCAGCTTAGGAAGGGTGAACACTGAAGCTTTCTTT.

V usage is TRBV2 and J usage is TRBJ2-5; D could derive from TRBD1 or TRBD2 (5 bases each). The CDR3 sequence is 11 residues long. CDR1 is SNHLY, CDR2 FYNNEI, per germline. V was clipped by 6 bases and J by 5 bases, with 7 bases between them. The CDR3 DNA sequence: TGTGCCAGCAGAGGGGAGGAGACCCAGTACTTC. This codes for CASRGEETQYF.

This chain uses TRBV14 with TRBJ2-1; 7 nucleotides match TRBD2. V shed 3 bases, J shed 0 bases, and the junction held 11 bases outside the gene matches. In germline, CDR1 is SGHDN, CDR2 FVKESK. CDR3 length: 18 residues. The CDR3 region is CASSHDNGGTSSYNEQFF. For the CDR3, the DNA is TGTGCCAGCAGCCATGATAACGGGGGGACGAGCTCCTACAATGAGCAGTTCTTC.

The rearrangement uses TRBV4-1 and TRBJ2-7; TRBD2 aligns across 8 bases. V was clipped by 3 bases and J by 1 base; unmatched bases: 5. CDR3 length: 15 residues. Germline V gene sequence: CDR1 MGHRA, CDR2 YSYEKL. The CDR3 DNA reads TGCGCCAGCAGCCAGTCCCGGGGGGGGTCCTACGAGCAGTACTTC. It specifies CASSQSRGGSYEQYF.

This chain connects TRBV6-5 to TRBJ2-1; no clear D. Germline CDR1 MNHEY, CDR2 SVGAGI. Trimming left V 7 bases short and J 4 bases short, with 11 bases between. The CDR3 has 13 amino acids. The CDR3 loop reads CASTPINYNEQFF. The DNA for the CDR3 is TGTGCCAGCACCCCGATAAATTACAATGAGCAGTTCTTC.

The chain carries TRBV9 and TRBJ1-1, with D possibly matching TRBD1 (5 bases). Germline V gene sequence: CDR1 SGDLS, CDR2 YYNGEE. Deletions cut 6 bases from V and 9 bases from J, with 24 bases between. CDR3 size: 15 residues. CDR3 loop: CASNKKSRGLIKAFF. CDR3 bases: TGTGCCAGCAATAAAAAAAGCCGGGGCCTGATAAAAGCTTTCTTT. Together with reference TRBV9 and TRBJ1-1, the CDR3 gives the full variable domain: DSGVTQTPKHLITATGQRVTLRCSPRSGDLSVYWYQQSLDQGLQFLIQYYNGEERAKGNILERFSAQQFPDLHSELNLSSLELGDSALYFCASNKKSRGLIKAFFGQGTRLTVV.

The chain couples TRBV5-1 to TRBJ2-2; 8 positions match TRBD2. The V gene end was trimmed by 2 bases and the J gene end by 2 bases; junction bases not matched to a gene: 8. This CDR3 region has 17 residues. Per germline, CDR1 SGHRS and CDR2 YFSETQ. CDR3 residues: CASSLVGGGTNTGELFF. CDR3 nucleotide sequence: TGCGCCAGCAGCTTAGTAGGCGGGGGGACTAACACCGGGGAGCTGTTTTTT.

J is TRBJ2-1 and V is TRBV6-5, with TRBD2 as a possible D gene (6 bases). The length of the CDR3 is 16 residues. Looked up from germline, CDR1 is MNHEY and CDR2 is SVGAGI. V dropped 0 bases and J dropped 2 bases, with 11 bases sitting between them. DNA of the CDR3: TGTGCCAGCAGTTACTCGGCGGGGCTGACCTACAATGAGCAGTTCTTC. Residues: CASSYSAGLTYNEQFF.

V and J are TRBV15 and TRBJ2-5; 7 nucleotides line up with TRBD1. With 0 bases clipped from V and 5 bases from J, the junction kept 15 bases outside the gene matches. Germline lookup yields CDR1 LNHNV and CDR2 YYDKDF (reference sequence). The CDR3 consists of 18 residues. The CDR3 DNA sequence: TGTGCCACCAGCAGAGACCCCGGCGGGCGACAGGGTTTGGAGACCCAGTACTTC. Translating it yields CATSRDPGGRQGLETQYF.

J is TRBJ2-3 and V is TRBV27; the match to TRBD1 covers 8 bases. V trimming: 5 bases; J trimming: 3 bases; junction bases outside the gene matches: 7. Germline values: CDR1 MNHEY, CDR2 SMNVEV (reference sequence). This CDR3 is 15 amino acids long. The CDR3 sequence is CASSLGQGGTDTQYF. The CDR3 nucleotides are TGTGCCAGCAGTCTCGGACAGGGTGGTACAGATACGCAGTATTTT.

This clone was detected a few times. J is TRBJ1-2 and V is TRBV5-1, with D possibly matching TRBD1 (6 bases). The CDR3 totals 15 residues. The germline CDR1 and CDR2 sequences are SGHRS and YFSETQ. Trimming pared 2 bases from V and 8 bases from J, leaving 19 bases between. The CDR3 sequence is CASSFAGTSPKGYTF. The CDR3, as DNA: TGCGCCAGCAGCTTTGCGGGGACATCTCCAAAGGGCTACACCTTC.